The T cell receptor beta chain described here comes from a study of T cell responses to AZD1222 COVID-19 vaccine. Produced via immunoSEQ multiplex PCR; TCRdb's table is partial and in-frame only. The data contain about 260,000 clones, over 90% of them singletons. This CDR3 comprises 17 residues. In germline, CDR1 is SEHNR, CDR2 FQNEAQ (reference sequence). The V end was cut by 5 bases, the J end by 3 bases, with 22 bases between. Source: peripheral blood, taken on day 0 of AZD1222 vaccination. The rearrangement links TRBV7-9 to TRBJ1-2; D possibly corresponds to TRBD1 (6 bases). This clonotype was sampled from an adult in good health. CDR3 amino acids: CASSPWTDSEKDYGYTF. CDR3 DNA: TGTGCCAGCAGCCCCTGGACGGACAGTGAAAAAGACTATGGCTACACCTTC.